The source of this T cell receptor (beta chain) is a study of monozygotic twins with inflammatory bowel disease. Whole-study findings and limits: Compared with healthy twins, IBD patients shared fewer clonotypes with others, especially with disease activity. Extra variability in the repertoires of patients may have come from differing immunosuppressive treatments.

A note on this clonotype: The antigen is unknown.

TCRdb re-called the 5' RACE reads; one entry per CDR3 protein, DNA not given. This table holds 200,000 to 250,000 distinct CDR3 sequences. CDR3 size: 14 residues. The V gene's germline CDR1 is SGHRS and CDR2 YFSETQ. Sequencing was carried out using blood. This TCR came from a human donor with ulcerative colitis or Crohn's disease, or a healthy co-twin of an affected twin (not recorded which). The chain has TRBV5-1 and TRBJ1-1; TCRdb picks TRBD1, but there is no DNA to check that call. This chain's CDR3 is CASSLYVGGTEAFF.